The 12 T cell receptor beta chains listed next were all sequenced from one sample in a study of blood T cell repertoires in COVID-19. Profiling relied on immunoSEQ multiplex PCR, and the TCRdb table lists in-frame clones only, not all of them. Altogether a few hundred thousand clones are present, around 90% being singletons, with the ten largest covering 0.7%. The specimen sequenced was peripheral blood. These receptors all come from a human donor in a cohort sampled during active COVID-19.

This clone was counted only a few times. The chain has TRBV7-8 and TRBJ1-2; no clear D. Trimming took 2 bases from V and 8 from J, leaving 12 bases between them. The CDR3 covers 13 residues. The germline gives CDR1 SGHVS, CDR2 FQNEAQ. The CDR3 region is CASSLTRVSGYTF. The CDR3 coding sequence is TGTGCCAGCAGCTTAACGAGGGTGAGCGGCTACACCTTC. Full variable domain (rest looked up from reference TRBV7-8 and TRBJ1-2): GAGVSQSPRYKVAKRGQDVALRCDPISGHVSLFWYQQALGQGPEFLTYFQNEAQLDKSGLPSDRFFAERPEGSVSTLKIQRTQQEDSAVYLCASSLTRVSGYTFGSGTRLTVV.

V is TRBV27 and J is TRBJ2-6; 13 nucleotides line up with TRBD2. This CDR3 comprises 19 residues. J was trimmed by 4 bases and V by 4 bases; bases with no gene match: 10. From germline, CDR1 is MNHEY and CDR2 SMNVEV (reference sequence). DNA for the CDR3: TGTGCCAGCAGTTCCTGGACTAGCGGGAGCCTATTGGGGGCCAACGTCCTGACTTTC. It specifies CASSSWTSGSLLGANVLTF.

This rearrangement joins TRBV28 to TRBJ2-1; TRBD2 matches at 11 bases. The CDR3 spans 15 residues. J was trimmed by 9 bases and V by 6 bases; bases with no gene match: 10. Germline V gene sequence: CDR1 MDHEN, CDR2 SYDVKM. CDR3 in amino acids: CASRIGTSGSGEQFF. CDR3 DNA: TGTGCCAGCAGAATTGGAACTAGCGGGAGTGGTGAGCAGTTCTTC.

The chain links TRBV5-6 to TRBJ1-2; D is possibly TRBD1 (5 bases). In germline, CDR1 is SGHDT, CDR2 YYEEEE. The length of the CDR3 is 16 residues. Trimming cost V 1 base and J 1 base, with 14 bases left between them. Here the CDR3 reads CASSLWRGGFNYGYTF. The DNA of the CDR3 is TGTGCCAGCAGCTTGTGGCGGGGGGGTTTTAACTATGGCTACACCTTC.

The V call is TRBV7-3, the J call TRBJ1-6; D call uncertain. Deletions cut 5 bases from V and 5 bases from J, with 10 bases between. The CDR3 loop spans 14 amino acids. Germline V CDR1 and CDR2: SGHTA, FQGTGA. The CDR3 reads CASSLLADNSPLHF. In DNA, the CDR3 is TGTGCCAGCAGCCTACTAGCCGATAATTCACCCCTCCACTTT.

This chain links TRBV5-1 with TRBJ1-2; D not certain. Between the trimmed V and J ends, which lost 2 bases and 2 bases, there was a span of 13 bases. Germline loops: CDR1 SGHRS, CDR2 YFSETQ. This CDR3 is built from 15 residues. The CDR3 protein is CASSLWSSPNYGYTF. In nucleotides, the CDR3 is TGCGCCAGCAGCTTATGGAGCAGTCCCAACTATGGCTACACCTTC.

The chain joins TRBV2 to TRBJ2-1; 7 bases line up with TRBD2. The CDR3 contains 15 residues. The junction had 10 bases not matched to a gene; V was cut back by 3 bases and J by 8 bases. CDR1 SNHLY and CDR2 FYNNEI come from the germline V gene. Here the CDR3 reads CASSEILASGDEQFF. The CDR3 region has the DNA TGTGCCAGCAGTGAGATACTAGCGTCCGGCGATGAGCAGTTCTTC. Together with reference TRBV2 and TRBJ2-1, the CDR3 gives the full variable domain: EPEVTQTPSHQVTQMGQEVILRCVPISNHLYFYWYRQILGQKVEFLVSFYNNEISEKSEIFDDQFSVERPDGSNFTLKIRSTKLEDSAMYFCASSEILASGDEQFFGPGTRLTVL.

This chain joins TRBV9 and TRBJ1-6; unclear D gene. The CDR3 has 12 amino acids. The V gene lost 3 bases and the J gene lost 15 bases, with 13 bases spanning the gap. Germline V gene data show CDR1 as SGDLS and CDR2 as YYNGEE. The CDR3 nucleotides are TGTGCCAGCAGCGAGAGGGAGGACCACCTCCACTTT. This translates into CASSEREDHLHF.

The chain links TRBV28 to TRBJ1-4; 7 nucleotides align to TRBD1. V lost 6 bases to trimming and J lost 7 bases; unmatched junction nucleotides: 8. Germline V CDR1 and CDR2: MDHEN, SYDVKM. This CDR3 has 14 amino acids. CDR3 in amino acids: CASSFVQGFEKLFF. The CDR3 DNA reads as TGTGCCAGCAGCTTTGTACAGGGGTTTGAAAAACTGTTTTTT.

The chain couples TRBV11-2 to TRBJ1-2; weak D call: TRBD1 (6 bases). The CDR3 runs 16 residues. The germline V gene encodes CDR1 SGHAT and CDR2 FQNNGV. V was cut by 0 bases and J by 4 bases, with 15 bases left in between. In DNA, the CDR3 is TGTGCCAGCAGCTTAGAGGGCGGGCAGGGGAGCTATGGCTACACCTTC. This gives the protein CASSLEGGQGSYGYTF.

This chain connects TRBV14 to TRBJ1-6, with D tentatively TRBD1 (6 bases). Trimming pared 1 base from V and 7 bases from J, leaving 11 bases between. Germline-derived CDR1 and CDR2 are SGHDN and FVKESK. The CDR3 runs to 15 residues. CDR3 in DNA: TGTGCCAGCAGCCAAGTTGGGGGCAGCAATTCACCCCTCCACTTT. Protein sequence: CASSQVGGSNSPLHF.

The gene calls are TRBV28 and TRBJ2-3; a possible D gene is TRBD1 (6 bases). The CDR3 totals 15 residues. The germline V gene encodes CDR1 MDHEN and CDR2 SYDVKM. With 5 bases removed from V and 5 bases from J, the gap between germline ends came to 17 bases. The CDR3 loop is CASSGRGTGIDTQYF. CDR3 nucleotides: TGTGCCAGCAGTGGCAGGGGTACAGGTATAGATACGCAGTATTTT.